Listed below are T cell receptor beta chains from one sample, sequenced in a study of Tregs in tolerant kidney transplant recipients. Here immunoSEQ multiplex PCR was the method, and the copy in TCRdb shows in-frame clones only, minus some. The table records some 50,000 clones, around nine tenths of them present only once. Sample: CD8+ T cells from blood (PBMCs), taken 12 months after the transplant. Receptors were obtained from a human patient who received a combined kidney and bone marrow transplant. Among the T cells, some may be from the graft donor. CDR3s include the opening cysteine and the closing phenylalanine or tryptophan. The D gene is left open where the match is weak. Clone size is stated in some rows and not others, as once, few, many or a class when expanded.

d_gene,v_gene,j_gene,abundance,CDR3aa,CDR3nt
-,TRBV15,TRBJ1-1,-,CATSRHTELEAFF,TGTGCCACCAGCAGACATACGGAGCTTGAAGCTTTCTTT
-,TRBV27,TRBJ1-1,-,CASATGGSTEAFF,TGTGCCAGCGCTACGGGGGGGAGCACTGAAGCTTTCTTT
TRBD1,TRBV9,TRBJ1-2,-,CASSETGTAYGYTF,TGTGCCAGCAGCGAGACCGGGACAGCCTATGGCTACACCTTC
-,TRBV14,TRBJ2-7,few,CASSQREAYEQYF,TGTGCCAGCAGCCAGAGGGAGGCCTACGAGCAGTACTTC
-,TRBV9,TRBJ1-1,-,CASSPDSLNTEAFF,TGTGCCAGCAGCCCTGACAGCCTGAACACTGAAGCTTTCTTT
-,TRBV6-5,TRBJ2-7,-,CASSYDGSFSYEQYF,TGTGCCAGCAGTTACGACGGGAGTTTCTCCTACGAGCAGTACTTC
TRBD1,TRBV4-2,TRBJ2-7,-,CASSQEGVLLPGQRYEQYF,TGTGCCAGCAGCCAAGAAGGGGTCCTTTTACCGGGACAGAGGTACGAGCAGTACTTC
TRBD1,TRBV7-2,TRBJ1-1,-,CASAITGQGDFSTEAFF,TGTGCCAGCGCCATAACGGGACAGGGAGATTTCTCCACTGAAGCTTTCTTT
-,TRBV7-6,TRBJ1-1,-,CASSPNAGRRVTEAFF,TGTGCCAGCAGCCCCAACGCCGGGAGGAGGGTCACTGAAGCTTTCTTT
-,TRBV11-2,TRBJ2-1,-,CASSSLYNEQFF,TGTGCCAGCAGCTCCTTGTACAATGAGCAGTTCTTC
TRBD1,TRBV27,TRBJ2-7,once,CASSLQGPTIEQYF,TGTGCCAGCAGTCTACAGGGGCCCACCATCGAGCAGTACTTC
TRBD1,TRBV5-8,TRBJ1-5,-,CASSLGQGRNQPQHF,TGTGCCAGCAGCTTGGGACAGGGAAGGAATCAGCCCCAGCATTTT
-,TRBV7-9,TRBJ2-5,-,CASSSPRASLASETQYF,TGTGCCAGCAGCTCCCCGAGGGCCTCCCTTGCATCGGAGACCCAGTACTTC
TRBD1,TRBV9,TRBJ1-1,once,CASSGRTGAGNTEAFF,TGTGCCAGCAGCGGACGGACAGGGGCGGGGAACACTGAAGCTTTCTTT
TRBD2,TRBV7-6,TRBJ2-7,-,CASSPHPLAGGSYEQYF,TGTGCCAGCAGCCCCCACCCTCTAGCGGGGGGCTCCTACGAGCAGTACTTC
-,TRBV10-3,TRBJ2-7,-,CAISQPGLAYEQYF,TGTGCCATCAGCCAACCGGGACTCGCGTATGAGCAGTACTTC
TRBD2,TRBV18,TRBJ2-3,-,CASSPTSGGAFESDTQYF,TGTGCCAGCTCACCGACCAGCGGGGGGGCCTTCGAGTCAGATACGCAGTATTTT
-,TRBV13,TRBJ2-1,-,CASSWKGGPSYNEQFF,TGTGCCAGCAGCTGGAAAGGCGGTCCCTCCTACAATGAGCAGTTCTTC
-,TRBV7-9,TRBJ2-3,-,CASSFPGGPDTQYF,TGTGCCAGCAGCTTCCCGGGGGGCCCAGATACGCAGTATTTT
TRBD1,TRBV7-9,TRBJ1-5,-,CASSFDREINQPQHF,TGTGCCAGCAGTTTCGACAGGGAAATCAATCAGCCCCAGCATTTT
-,TRBV27,TRBJ1-1,-,CASSSYGENTEAFF,TGTGCCAGCAGTTCGTACGGGGAGAACACTGAAGCTTTCTTT
TRBD1,TRBV27,TRBJ2-1,-,CASSLLTDRGHGGEQFF,TGTGCCAGCAGTTTATTAACCGACAGGGGGCACGGGGGCGAGCAGTTCTTC
-,TRBV16,TRBJ1-5,-,CASSQSGGSNQPQHF,TGTGCCAGCAGCCAATCGGGGGGTAGCAATCAGCCCCAGCATTTT
TRBD1,TRBV5-1,TRBJ1-1,-,CASSLTGGENTEAFF,TGCGCCAGCAGCTTGACAGGGGGCGAGAACACTGAAGCTTTCTTT
-,TRBV5-1,TRBJ2-7,-,CASSPNMGGYEQYF,TGCGCCAGCAGCCCCAACATGGGGGGCTACGAGCAGTACTTC
-,TRBV27,TRBJ1-2,-,CASSLGGNYGYTF,TGTGCCAGCAGTTTAGGAGGGAACTATGGCTACACCTTC
TRBD2,TRBV5-6,TRBJ2-7,few,CASSILPGLDSYEQYF,TGTGCCAGCAGTATCCTTCCGGGACTAGACTCATACGAGCAGTACTTC
-,TRBV28,TRBJ2-1,-,CASSEPQILYNEQFF,TGTGCCAGCAGCGAGCCTCAAATCTTGTACAATGAGCAGTTCTTC
-,TRBV5-8,TRBJ1-3,-,CASSLLPSSSGNTIYF,TGTGCCAGCAGCTTGTTACCCTCGAGCTCTGGAAACACCATATATTTT
TRBD2,TRBV6-4,TRBJ2-1,-,CASSDGAGGPDEQFF,TGTGCCAGCAGTGACGGGGCGGGAGGGCCGGATGAGCAGTTCTTC
-,TRBV28,TRBJ2-5,-,CASISLDREETQYF,TGTGCCAGCATTTCTTTAGACAGAGAAGAGACCCAGTACTTC
TRBD1,TRBV2,TRBJ1-2,-,CASNDYRGPGGYTF,TGTGCCAGCAATGACTACAGGGGGCCGGGGGGCTACACCTTC
-,TRBV5-6,TRBJ1-4,-,CASSPNGGKLFF,TGTGCCAGCAGCCCCAATGGGGGGAAACTGTTTTTT
TRBD1,TRBV29-1,TRBJ1-2,-,CSALRDRVVGYTF,TGCAGCGCGCTCCGGGACAGGGTGGTAGGCTACACCTTC
-,TRBV5-6,TRBJ2-7,-,CASSFSPGSEQYF,TGTGCCAGCAGCTTTAGTCCGGGATCCGAGCAGTACTTC
-,TRBV5-6,TRBJ1-3,-,CASSIGTLRFGMEGNTIYF,TGTGCCAGCAGCATCGGGACACTTCGGTTTGGAATGGAGGGAAACACCATATATTTT